One sample yielded the 3 T cell receptor beta chains listed below, sequenced in a study of beta chain features in type 1 diabetes. Overall study results and limits: Researchers report that Type 1 diabetes patients had moderately but significantly shorter TCRB CDR3s across all four CD4+ subsets.

Expressed TCRB transcripts were sequenced after all isolated RNA was converted to cDNA. TCRdb keeps only in-frame clones here, not all; method: immunoSEQ multiplex PCR. Altogether 200,000 to 250,000 clones are present, 11% to 15% being singletons, with the ten largest covering approximately 0.02%. These receptors' antigens are unknown. Material for sequencing was naive CD4+ T cells from blood. Receptors originate from a man aged 30 to 45 with type 1 diabetes.

The gene calls are TRBV30 and TRBJ1-2; 7 bases match TRBD1. V shed 5 bases and J 5 bases; nucleotides not matched to a gene: 11. The CDR3 consists of 14 residues. Germline loops: CDR1 GTSNPN, CDR2 SVGIG (reference sequence). CDR3 DNA sequence: TGTGCCTGGGACAGGGACCCAACCAAGTATGGCTACACCTTC. Amino acid sequence: CAWDRDPTKYGYTF.

J is TRBJ2-7 and V is TRBV28; TRBD1 matches at 7 bases. The CDR3 is made up of 14 amino acids. J gave up 1 base and V 2 bases, and 2 bases lay outside the gene matches. CDR1 and CDR2 (germline): MDHEN, SYDVKM. CDR3 bases: TGTGCCAGCAGTTTACCCAGGGGGTCCTACGAGCAGTACTTC. Encoded protein: CASSLPRGSYEQYF.

This clone was picked up a small number of times. The J gene is TRBJ2-7, the V gene TRBV6-6; 8 bases agree with TRBD1. V lost 2 bases and J lost 2; bases outside the gene matches: 2. The length of the CDR3 is 14 residues. Germline lookup yields CDR1 MNHNY and CDR2 SVGAGI (reference sequence). The CDR3 DNA follows: TGTGCCAGCAGTTACCTGGGACAGGCCTACGAGCAGTACTTC. Amino acids: CASSYLGQAYEQYF.